The clone carrying this TCR beta chain was counted many times. The data stem from a study of identical twins. Healthy Caucasians alone served as donors. TCRdb reprocessed the 5' RACE reads via MiXCR and lists one record per CDR3 protein. Among 200,000 to 300,000 distinct CDR3 sequences listed, about 7% were seen once. J gave up 3 bases and V 4 bases, and 6 bases lay outside the gene matches. The CDR3 consists of 15 residues. Germline V gene sequence: CDR1 ENHRY, CDR2 SYGVKD. The data were also submitted as part of a second study, on yellow fever vaccine responses in identical twins. From that second work: Twins reportedly appeared to share part of their vaccine T cell response while keeping part individual.

The TCR originated in a woman aged 18 to 35 in good health. The genes are TRBV10-3 and TRBJ2-7; TRBD1 matches 10 bases. Source material: memory (CD45RO+) T cells sorted from blood. CDR3 sequence: CAISGQGQGRYEQYF. CDR3 coding DNA: TGTGCCATCAGTGGGCAGGGACAGGGGCGCTACGAGCAGTACTTC.